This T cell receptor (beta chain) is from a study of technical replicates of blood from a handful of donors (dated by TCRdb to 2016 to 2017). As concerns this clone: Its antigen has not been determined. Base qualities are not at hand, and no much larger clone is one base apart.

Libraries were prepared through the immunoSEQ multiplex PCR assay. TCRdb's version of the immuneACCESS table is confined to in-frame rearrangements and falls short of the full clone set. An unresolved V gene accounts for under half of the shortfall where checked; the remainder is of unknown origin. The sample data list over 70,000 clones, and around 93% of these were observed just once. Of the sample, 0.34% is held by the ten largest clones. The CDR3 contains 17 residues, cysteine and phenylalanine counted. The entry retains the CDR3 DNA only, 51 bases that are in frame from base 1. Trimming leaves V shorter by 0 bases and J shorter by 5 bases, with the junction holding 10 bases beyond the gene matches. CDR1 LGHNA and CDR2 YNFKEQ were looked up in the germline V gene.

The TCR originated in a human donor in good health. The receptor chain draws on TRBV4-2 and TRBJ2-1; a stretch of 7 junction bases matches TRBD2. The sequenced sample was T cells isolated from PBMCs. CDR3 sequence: CASSQDNLAAINNEQFF. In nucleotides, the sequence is TGTGCCAGCAGCCAAGATAACCTAGCGGCCATAAACAATGAGCAGTTCTTC.